These 29 T cell receptor beta chains came from one sample sequenced in a study of shared clonotypes between healthy human individuals (TCRdb year 2020). The library was built by means of the immunoSEQ multiplex PCR assay. TCRdb mirrors the immuneACCESS table, restricted to in-frame sequences. Some clones are absent from its copies; in checked studies, under half trace to an unresolved V gene, and the reason for the others is unknown. The sample yields some 1,900,000 clones; about 95% were counted once. The ten largest clones add up to less than 1.5% of the sample. CD8 naive samples were CD45RO-negative cells positively selected for CCR7, giving a CD45RA+CCR7+ population that excluded TemRA cells. The material sequenced was naive CD8+ T cells sorted from blood. In the paper's terms, the cell subset or site label means: CD45RA+CCR7+. Receptors were obtained from a man younger than 35 in good health.

This clone was recorded only once. The rearrangement links TRBV27 to TRBJ2-1; D remains unclear. CDR3 length equals 13 residues. Germline CDR1 reads MNHEY; CDR2 reads SMNVEV (reference sequence). Trimming took 2 bases from V and 7 from J, leaving 9 bases between them. The CDR3 loop reads CASSLGRENEQFF. DNA of the CDR3: TGTGCCAGCAGTTTAGGCCGAGAGAATGAGCAGTTCTTC.

This clone was counted between two and nine times. The chain recombines TRBV6-5 with TRBJ2-2, with a weak D call TRBD1 (5 bases). This CDR3 is 14 amino acids long. With 2 bases removed from V and 5 bases from J, the gap between germline ends came to 9 bases. CDR1 and CDR2 from the germline V gene are MNHEY and SVGAGI. CDR3 region: CASSYARATGELFF. The CDR3 DNA reads as TGTGCCAGCAGTTACGCCAGGGCTACCGGGGAGCTGTTTTTT.

CDR3 loop: CASSVDTYNEQFF. The CDR3 DNA reads as TGTGCCAGCAGCGTGGACACGTACAATGAGCAGTTCTTC. This rearrangement joins TRBV5-4 to TRBJ2-1, with D perhaps matching TRBD1 (5 bases). Per the germline V gene, CDR1 is SGHNT and CDR2 is YYREEE (reference sequence). With 4 bases removed from V and 4 bases from J, the gap between germline ends came to 9 bases. This CDR3 has 13 amino acids.

This chain joins TRBV2 and TRBJ1-2; perhaps TRBD1 as D (6 bases). Germline loops: CDR1 SNHLY, CDR2 FYNNEI. This CDR3 is 14 amino acids long. The V and J ends lost 6 bases and 6 bases respectively, with 17 bases between them. CDR3 sequence: CASSEYRVSDGYTF. The CDR3 region has the DNA TGTGCCAGCAGCGAATACAGGGTATCGGATGGCTACACCTTC.

The gene calls are TRBV29-1 and TRBJ2-5, with 7 bases aligning to TRBD2. Germline loops: CDR1 SQVTM, CDR2 ANQGSEA. This CDR3 has 14 amino acids. The V gene end was trimmed by 5 bases and the J gene end by 5 bases; junction bases not matched to a gene: 11. In DNA, the CDR3 is TGCAGCGTTTCCAGCGGGGTGATGTTTGAGACCCAGTACTTC. This gives the protein CSVSSGVMFETQYF. Full variable domain (remainder filled in from reference TRBV29-1 and TRBJ2-5): SAVISQKPSRDICQRGTSLTIQCQVDSQVTMMFWYRQQPGQSLTLIATANQGSEATYESGFVIDKFPISRPNLTFSTLTVSNMSPEDSSIYLCSVSSGVMFETQYFGPGTRLLVL.

Points on this clone: Other DNA sequences from this sample encode an identical CDR3 as well. This chain joins TRBV19 and TRBJ2-7, with D perhaps TRBD1 (5 bases). The germline gives CDR1 LNHDA, CDR2 SQIVND (reference sequence). This CDR3 region has 12 residues. V was pared by 8 bases and J by 4 bases, with 12 bases between. The CDR3 reads CASSGSGYEQYF. In DNA, the CDR3 is TGTGCCAGTTCTGGCTCAGGGTACGAGCAGTACTTC.

V and J are TRBV4-2 and TRBJ2-7, with 9 bases fitting TRBD1. The ends lost 1 base at V and 5 bases at J; junction bases unmatched: 9. The CDR3 is made up of 16 amino acids. Germline V gene data show CDR1 as LGHNA and CDR2 as YNFKEQ. The DNA for the CDR3 is TGTGCCAGCAGCCAAGTGTTGGGGACAGGGTTTCACGAGCAGTACTTC. This gives the protein CASSQVLGTGFHEQYF.

There are a few counts of this clone. The chain has TRBV15 and TRBJ2-7; D is perhaps TRBD1 or TRBD2 (5 bases each). CDR3 length: 16 amino acids. Trimming cost V 3 bases and J 2 bases, with 17 bases left between them. Germline V CDR1 and CDR2: LNHNV, YYDKDF (reference sequence). CDR3 sequence (DNA): TGTGCCACCAGCAGGTGGCCGGAGGAAGGGGCCTACGAGCAGTACTTC. Protein product: CATSRWPEEGAYEQYF.

V is TRBV6-1 and J is TRBJ1-3; 8 nucleotides match TRBD1. CDR1 and CDR2 from the germline V gene are MNHNS and SASEGT. After removal of 2 bases from V and 8 bases from J, the junction contained 5 bases not matched to a gene. The length of the CDR3 is 14 residues. DNA for the CDR3: TGTGCCAGCAGTGAAATGACAGGGGTGGACACCATATATTTT. Translated: CASSEMTGVDTIYF.

The chain joins TRBV6-6 to TRBJ1-1, with 9 bases aligning to TRBD1. The CDR3 consists of 13 residues. The V gene's germline CDR1 is MNHNY and CDR2 SVGAGI (reference sequence). V gave up 6 bases and J gave up 4 bases; unmatched junction bases: 3. The CDR3 protein is CASSGQGTTEAFF. The CDR3 nucleotides read TGTGCCAGCAGCGGACAGGGGACCACTGAAGCTTTCTTT.

The table lists this clone with a few counts. The chain links TRBV2 to TRBJ1-6, with D possibly being TRBD1 (6 bases). The CDR3 sequence is 14 residues long. Germline loops: CDR1 SNHLY, CDR2 FYNNEI. Trimming took off 4 bases at V and 9 bases at J, with 13 bases between the two ends. The CDR3 protein is CASSGPGVGSPLHF. The DNA of the CDR3 is TGTGCCAGCAGTGGGCCAGGGGTAGGTTCACCCCTCCACTTT.

The chain recombines TRBV6-5 with TRBJ1-1, with TRBD1 as a possible D gene (5 bases). This CDR3 region has 15 residues. Germline V gives CDR1 MNHEY, CDR2 SVGAGI. V was shortened by 2 bases and J by 4 bases, with 14 bases between the two germline ends. The CDR3 spells CASSYHAGTTTEAFF. The CDR3 DNA sequence: TGTGCCAGCAGTTACCACGCGGGGACGACCACTGAAGCTTTCTTT.

The V call is TRBV5-6, the J call TRBJ1-4, with TRBD1 matching 7 bases. Trimming cost V 4 bases and J 2 bases; bases outside gene matches: 5. This CDR3 region has 15 residues. Germline CDR1 reads SGHDT; CDR2 reads YYEEEE. The CDR3 protein is CASSPMTGTNEKLFF. The CDR3 nucleotides read TGTGCCAGCAGCCCTATGACAGGGACTAATGAAAAACTGTTTTTT.

V and J are TRBV30 and TRBJ2-1; no reliable D call. This CDR3 is built from 14 residues. Trimming shortened V by 2 bases and J by 1 base, and 9 bases separated the two germline ends. CDR1 is GTSNPN and CDR2 is SVGIG in the germline V gene (reference sequence). CDR3 coding DNA: TGTGCCTGGAGTTGGGCAGCATCCTACAATGAGCAGTTCTTC. As protein: CAWSWAASYNEQFF.

The V and J genes are TRBV27 and TRBJ2-1, with D maybe TRBD2 (5 bases). The CDR3 covers 15 residues. The V gene's germline CDR1 is MNHEY and CDR2 SMNVEV (reference sequence). V was pared by 2 bases and J by 2 bases, with 10 bases between. The CDR3 DNA reads as TGTGCCAGCAGTTTAGAAGCGGTTCCCTACAATGAGCAGTTCTTC. The encoded protein is CASSLEAVPYNEQFF.

The CDR3 here is CASSLSIWDPSYNEQFF. DNA of the CDR3: TGTGCCAGCAGTTTAAGTATCTGGGATCCTTCCTACAATGAGCAGTTCTTC. The chain joins TRBV27 to TRBJ2-1; D ambiguous. The germline V gene encodes CDR1 MNHEY and CDR2 SMNVEV (reference sequence). V was cut by 2 bases and J by 1 base, with 15 bases left in between. CDR3 length: 17 residues.

The chain joins TRBV11-2 to TRBJ1-1; D is uncertain. Trimming took off 1 base at V and 3 bases at J, with 18 bases between the two ends. CDR3 size: 17 residues. Per germline, CDR1 SGHAT and CDR2 FQNNGV. The DNA of the CDR3 is TGTGCCAGCAGCTTAGGCCCCGAGCAGGACTTGGACACTGAAGCTTTCTTT. Translation: CASSLGPEQDLDTEAFF.

The gene calls are TRBV29-1 and TRBJ2-1; 7 positions match TRBD2. The CDR3 loop spans 14 amino acids. With V trimmed by 7 bases and J by 8 bases, 14 bases remained unmatched. Germline assignment: CDR1 SQVTM and CDR2 ANQGSEA. The chain's CDR3 is CSAFLKGGSYEQFF. The DNA of the CDR3 is TGCAGCGCCTTCTTGAAGGGAGGGTCTTATGAGCAGTTCTTC.

CDR3 sequence (DNA): TGTGCCAGCCTGGCCGGGCATAACACTGAAGCTTTCTTT. This gives the protein CASLAGHNTEAFF. The chain has TRBV27 and TRBJ1-1; D is unresolved. Germline V gene sequence: CDR1 MNHEY, CDR2 SMNVEV (reference sequence). The CDR3 sequence is 13 residues long. Trimming cost V 8 bases and J 2 bases, with 12 bases left between them.

The CDR3 spells CASSRPSEKLFF. The CDR3 DNA reads as TGTGCCAGCAGTCGCCCGTCTGAAAAACTGTTTTTT. The J gene is TRBJ1-4, the V gene TRBV2; the D is unclear. Per germline, CDR1 SNHLY and CDR2 FYNNEI. Trimming shortened V by 5 bases and J by 7 bases, and 8 bases separated the two germline ends. This CDR3 spans 12 amino acids.

The rearrangement uses TRBV6-6 and TRBJ2-2; the match to TRBD2 covers 9 bases. From germline, CDR1 is MNHNY and CDR2 SVGAGI (reference sequence). The trim removed 7 bases at V and 7 bases at J, leaving 10 bases unmatched. This CDR3 contains 15 residues. The CDR3 sequence is CASTIAGVLGGELFF. The CDR3 DNA follows: TGTGCCAGCACCATAGCGGGGGTATTGGGCGGGGAGCTGTTTTTT.

About this clone itself: Other DNA sequences from this sample encode an identical CDR3 as well. CDR3 sequence reads: CASRSSTDTQYF. The CDR3 DNA is TGTGCCAGTCGGTCCAGCACAGATACGCAGTATTTT. The rearrangement uses TRBV19 and TRBJ2-3, with D uncertain. V lost 8 bases to trimming and J lost 0 bases, with 6 bases between them. The V gene's germline CDR1 is LNHDA and CDR2 SQIVND (reference sequence). CDR3 length: 12 amino acids.

The gene calls are TRBV6-5 and TRBJ1-3, with D uncertain. The CDR3 is 14 amino acids. Germline V gives CDR1 MNHEY, CDR2 SVGAGI. Deletions cut 2 bases from V and 2 bases from J, with 7 bases between. The DNA of the CDR3 is TGTGCCAGCAGTTACCTGGAAACTGGAAACACCATATATTTT. As protein: CASSYLETGNTIYF.

The V and J genes are TRBV29-1 and TRBJ2-3, with TRBD2 identical over 8 bases. The CDR3 has 15 residues. With 6 bases clipped from V and 0 bases from J, the junction kept 8 bases outside the gene matches. Germline V gene sequence: CDR1 SQVTM, CDR2 ANQGSEA. The CDR3 DNA reads TGCAGCGTCTTCGGGACTAGTACTAGCACAGATACGCAGTATTTT. It yields the protein CSVFGTSTSTDTQYF.

DNA of the CDR3: TGTGCCAGCAGCCTAGGACTTTCTAACGCCTACAATGAGCAGTTCTTC. This codes for CASSLGLSNAYNEQFF. This chain links TRBV11-2 with TRBJ2-1; tentatively, D is TRBD2 (5 bases). The CDR3 runs 16 residues. Germline lookup yields CDR1 SGHAT and CDR2 FQNNGV. The V end lost 5 bases, the J end lost 2 bases, and 16 bases lay between the germline ends.

The chain couples TRBV6-6 to TRBJ2-1; no definite D call. The V and J ends lost 0 bases and 9 bases respectively, with 6 bases between them. The CDR3 loop spans 12 amino acids. The germline CDR1 and CDR2 sequences are MNHNY and SVGAGI (reference sequence). As DNA, the CDR3 is TGTGCCAGCAGTTACTCGATCCCTGAGCAGTTCTTC. Translating gives CASSYSIPEQFF.

The rearrangement links TRBV7-2 to TRBJ1-6, with TRBD1 identical over 7 bases. The germline gives CDR1 SGHTA, CDR2 FQGNSA. This CDR3 is 19 amino acids long. The V and J ends lost 3 bases and 4 bases, in that order; junction bases with no gene match: 15. CDR3 coding DNA: TGTGCCAGCAGCTTCGCGGGACAGTCCGAGGACTTTTATAATTCACCCCTCCACTTT. Its protein is CASSFAGQSEDFYNSPLHF.

The CDR3 DNA reads as TGTGCCAGCAGTGACCCCGGAGAGTCGCTATGGCAGGGCTACACCTTC. It specifies CASSDPGESLWQGYTF. The chain couples TRBV6-1 to TRBJ1-2; D unclear. The length of the CDR3 is 16 residues. V lost 3 bases and J lost 8, with 22 bases in between. Looked up from germline, CDR1 is MNHNS and CDR2 is SASEGT.

The CDR3 spells CASTSTQGPYEQYF. CDR3 nucleotides: TGTGCCAGCACCTCCACCCAGGGCCCCTACGAGCAGTACTTC. The chain links TRBV11-2 to TRBJ2-7, with a possible D match to TRBD1 (5 bases). This CDR3 comprises 14 residues. Germline V lookup: CDR1 SGHAT, CDR2 FQNNGV. The germline V and J ends were trimmed by 7 bases and 2 bases, with 15 bases remaining between them.